This T cell receptor (beta chain) derives from a study of cytomegalovirus exposure and HLA in healthy donors. With 60 Vbeta and 13 Jbeta primers, the PCR was carried out. TCRdb's table, derived via immunoSEQ multiplex PCR, lists solely in-frame clones and lacks some. Its table lists approximately 120,000 clones. J lost 2 bases, V lost 2 bases, and 7 bases had no gene match. The CDR3 extends over 16 amino acids. Germline V gene data show CDR1 as SGDLS and CDR2 as YYNGEE. The rearrangement joins TRBV9 to TRBJ2-3, with 8 bases lining up with TRBD2. The sample taken for sequencing was PBMCs. The receptor's source is a man aged 18 to 29 in good health and CMV-seronegative. The CDR3 sequence: CASSVGPSGFTDTQYF. Here the CDR3 DNA reads TGTGCCAGCAGCGTTGGGCCTAGCGGGTTCACAGATACGCAGTATTTT. Variable domain in full (rest from reference TRBV9 and TRBJ2-3): DSGVTQTPKHLITATGQRVTLRCSPRSGDLSVYWYQQSLDQGLQFLIQYYNGEERAKGNILERFSAQQFPDLHSELNLSSLELGDSALYFCASSVGPSGFTDTQYFGPGTRLTVL.